The clone carrying this TCR beta chain was detected only once. Its target is unknown. This entry is derived from a study of cytomegalovirus exposure and HLA in healthy donors. Overall study findings and caveats: The authors enumerated over 150 TCR beta chains as linked to cytomegalovirus.

Here immunoSEQ multiplex PCR was the method, and the copy in TCRdb shows in-frame clones only, minus some. The data contain roughly 98,000 clones, roughly 87% of them seen just once; the ten biggest clones take up around 6.3%. Germline loops: CDR1 MDHEN, CDR2 SYDVKM. Trimming removed 7 bases from V and 8 bases from J, with 15 bases in between. The CDR3 spans 13 residues. This TCR was sampled from a man aged 18 to 35 in good health and CMV-seropositive. The rearrangement links TRBV28 to TRBJ2-4; TRBD1 is a possible D gene (6 bases). The sequenced sample consisted of PBMCs. The CDR3 loop is CASIQGAGDIQYF. The CDR3 DNA follows: TGTGCCAGCATACAGGGAGCTGGGGACATTCAGTACTTC.